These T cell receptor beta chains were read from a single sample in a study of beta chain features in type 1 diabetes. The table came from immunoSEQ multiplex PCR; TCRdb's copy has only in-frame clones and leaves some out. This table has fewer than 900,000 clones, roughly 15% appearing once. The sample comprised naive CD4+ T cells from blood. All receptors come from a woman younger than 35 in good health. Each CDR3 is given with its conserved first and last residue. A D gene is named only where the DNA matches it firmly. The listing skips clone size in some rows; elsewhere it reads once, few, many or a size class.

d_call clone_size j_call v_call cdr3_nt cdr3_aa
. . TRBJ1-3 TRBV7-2 TGTGCCAGCAGCTTAGCCTTCCTAGCTGGAAACACCATATATTTT CASSLAFLAGNTIYF
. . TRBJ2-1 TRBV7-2 TGTGCCAGCACGGCCGGGGCGGTATCTTACAATGAGCAGTTCTTC CASTAGAVSYNEQFF
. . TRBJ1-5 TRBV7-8 TGTGCCAGCAGCTTCAACGAAAAGCAGCCCCAGCATTTT CASSFNEKQPQHF
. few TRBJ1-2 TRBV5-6 TGTGCCAGCAGCTCCGGGACATATGGCTACACCTTC CASSSGTYGYTF
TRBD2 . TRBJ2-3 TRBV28 TGTGCCAGCAGTTCACTAGCGGGAGTGTACACAGATACGCAGTATTTT CASSSLAGVYTDTQYF
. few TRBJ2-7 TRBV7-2 TGTGCCAGCAGCTTAGGCGGCAGCGCCTACGAGCAGTACTTC CASSLGGSAYEQYF
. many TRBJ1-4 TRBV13 TGTGCCAGCAGCTTAGGAGGTCGGGGTAACGAAAAACTGTTTTTT CASSLGGRGNEKLFF
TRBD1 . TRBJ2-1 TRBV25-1 TGTGCCAGCAGTGATGCCCCCGGTGGGGACAGGGGCTACAATGAGCAGTTCTTC CASSDAPGGDRGYNEQFF
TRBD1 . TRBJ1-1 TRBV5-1 TGCGCCAGCAGCCCGGGGACAGCTACCGTGAACACTGAAGCTTTCTTT CASSPGTATVNTEAFF
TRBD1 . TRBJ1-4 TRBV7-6 TGTGCCAGCAGCTCAGGACAGGGGGTATCCATGGGCGGTGAAAAACTGTTTTTT CASSSGQGVSMGGEKLFF
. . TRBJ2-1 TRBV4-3 TGCGCCAGCAGCCAAGCAAGGGCTAGCTCCTACAATGAGCAGTTCTTC CASSQARASSYNEQFF
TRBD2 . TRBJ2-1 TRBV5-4 TGTGCCAGCAGCTTCCCGGGTAGCGGGAGCGGGGAGTTCTTC CASSFPGSGSGEFF
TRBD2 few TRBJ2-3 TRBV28 TGTGCCAGCAGTCCCGGGACTAGCGGGAGGGCACAGTATTTT CASSPGTSGRAQYF
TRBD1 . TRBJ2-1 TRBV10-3 TGTGCCAGCAGTGATCTGGGACAGGCCGTCATTGAGCAGTTCTTC CASSDLGQAVIEQFF
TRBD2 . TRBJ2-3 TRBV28 TGTGCCAGCAGTCCGGGACTAGCGGTTTATAGCACAGATACGCAGTATTTT CASSPGLAVYSTDTQYF